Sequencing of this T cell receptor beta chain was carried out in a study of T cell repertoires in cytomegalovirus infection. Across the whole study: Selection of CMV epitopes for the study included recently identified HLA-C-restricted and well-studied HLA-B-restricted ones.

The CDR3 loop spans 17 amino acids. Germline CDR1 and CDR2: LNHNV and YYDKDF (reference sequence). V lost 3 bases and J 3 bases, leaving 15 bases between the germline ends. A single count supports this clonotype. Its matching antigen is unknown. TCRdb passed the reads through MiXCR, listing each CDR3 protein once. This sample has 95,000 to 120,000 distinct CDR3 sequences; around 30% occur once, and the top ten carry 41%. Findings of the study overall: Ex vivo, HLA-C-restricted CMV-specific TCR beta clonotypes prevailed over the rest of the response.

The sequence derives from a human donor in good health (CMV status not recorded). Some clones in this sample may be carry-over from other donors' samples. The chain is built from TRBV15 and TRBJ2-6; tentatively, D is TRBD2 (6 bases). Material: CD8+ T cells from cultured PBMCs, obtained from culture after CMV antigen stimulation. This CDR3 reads CATSSPLGGDGANVLTF. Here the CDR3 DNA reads TGTGCCACCAGCAGTCCCTTAGGAGGGGATGGGGCCAACGTCCTGACTTTC.